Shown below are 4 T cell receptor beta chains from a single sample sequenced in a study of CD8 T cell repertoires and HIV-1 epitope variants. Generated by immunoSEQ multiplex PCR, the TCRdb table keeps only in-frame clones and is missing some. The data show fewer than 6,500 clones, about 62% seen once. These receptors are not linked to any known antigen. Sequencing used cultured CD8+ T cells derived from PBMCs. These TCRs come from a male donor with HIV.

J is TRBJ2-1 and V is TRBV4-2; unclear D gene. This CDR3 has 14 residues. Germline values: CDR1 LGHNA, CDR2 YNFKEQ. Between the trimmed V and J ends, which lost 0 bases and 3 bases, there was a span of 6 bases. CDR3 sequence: CASSQDRFYNEQFF. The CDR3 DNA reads TGTGCCAGCAGCCAAGATCGATTCTACAATGAGCAGTTCTTC.

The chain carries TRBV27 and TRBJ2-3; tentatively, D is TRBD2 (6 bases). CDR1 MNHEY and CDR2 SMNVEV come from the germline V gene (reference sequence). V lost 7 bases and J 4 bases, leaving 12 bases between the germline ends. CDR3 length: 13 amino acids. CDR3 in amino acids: CASTGGTSDTQYF. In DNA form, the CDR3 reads TGTGCCAGCACGGGCGGGACGTCAGATACGCAGTATTTT.

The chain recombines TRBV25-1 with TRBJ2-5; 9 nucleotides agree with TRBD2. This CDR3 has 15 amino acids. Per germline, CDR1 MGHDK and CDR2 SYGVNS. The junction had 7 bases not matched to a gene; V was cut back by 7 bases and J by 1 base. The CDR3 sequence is CASTIAGEGQETQYF. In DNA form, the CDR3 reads TGTGCCAGCACGATAGCGGGAGAGGGCCAAGAGACCCAGTACTTC.

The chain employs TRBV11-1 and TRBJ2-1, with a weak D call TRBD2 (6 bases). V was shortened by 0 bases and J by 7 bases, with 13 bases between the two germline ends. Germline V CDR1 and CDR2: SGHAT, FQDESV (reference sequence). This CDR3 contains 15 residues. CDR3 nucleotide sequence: TGTGCCAGCAGCTTAGCTAGGCTAGCGAGGAATGAGCAGTTCTTC. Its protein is CASSLARLARNEQFF. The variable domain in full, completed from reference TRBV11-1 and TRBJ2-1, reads EAEVAQSPRYKITEKSQAVAFWCDPISGHATLYWYRQILGQGPELLVQFQDESVVDDSQLPKDRFSAERLKGVDSTLKIQPAELGDSAMYLCASSLARLARNEQFFGPGTRLTVL.